The clone carrying this T cell receptor beta chain has a count of ten or more. Arm-PCR of CDR3 regions and iRepertoire HTBI primers were the basis on which TCR beta libraries were built. TCRdb itself ran the multiplex PCR reads through MiXCR, one entry per CDR3 protein. The sample includes 360,000 or so distinct CDR3 sequences, around 16% of them seen just once. Stated time point: newly diagnosed GD, antithyroid drugs for less than 3 months. RNA extracted from PBMCs served as the sequencing template. Looked up from germline, CDR1 is MDHEN and CDR2 is SYDVKM. This CDR3 has 15 amino acids. J lost 0 bases, V lost 6 bases, and 4 bases had no gene match. The entry originates in a study of regulatory T cells in long-lasting Graves disease. Another study also made use of these data, one on T cells in Graves' hyperthyroidism and ophthalmopathy.

V and J are TRBV28 and TRBJ2-7; 11 bases map to TRBD1. This TCR came from a woman in her late teens or twenties with Graves disease. The specimen was peripheral blood mononuclear cells (PBMCs), collected at new diagnosis, from a patient treated with antithyroid drugs. CDR3 nucleotides: TGTGCCAGCAGAATAGGGACAGGGGGCTCCTACGAGCAGTACTTC. It translates to CASRIGTGGSYEQYF.